These 31 T cell receptor beta chains share one sample of origin, sequenced in a study of shared clonotypes between healthy human individuals. Profiled with immunoSEQ multiplex PCR; TCRdb holds only in-frame clones, not every one. The sample gives 2,500,000 or so clones, 93% of which show up once; about 0.38% is in the top ten. Sequenced input: naive CD4+ T cells from PBMCs. Subset specified: CD45RA+ positively selected. These receptors all come from a man between 18 and 35 years old in good health. Some clones in this sample may be carry-over from other donors' samples.

The CDR3 DNA is TGTGCCAGCTCACTACAGTCCCTTTCCTACGAGCAGTACTTC. It specifies CASSLQSLSYEQYF. V gene TRBV18 combines with J gene TRBJ2-7; D remains ambiguous. Germline CDR1 reads KGHSH; CDR2 reads LQKENI. CDR3 length: 14 amino acids. V was trimmed by 4 bases and J by 1 base, leaving 11 bases between them. The full variable domain, its missing parts supplied by reference TRBV18 and TRBJ2-7, is NAGVMQNPRHLVRRRGQEARLRCSPMKGHSHVYWYRQLPEEGLKFMVYLQKENIIDESGMPKERFSAEFPKEGPSILRIQQVVRGDSAAYFCASSLQSLSYEQYFGPGTRLTVT.

The chain has TRBV9 and TRBJ2-5, with 16 bases lining up with TRBD2. CDR1 is SGDLS and CDR2 is YYNGEE in the germline V gene. V gave up 4 bases and J gave up 5 bases; unmatched junction bases: 5. The CDR3 length is 16 residues. For the CDR3, the DNA is TGTGCCAGCAGCCCTGGGACTAGCGGGAGGGAGGAGACCCAGTACTTC. The encoded protein is CASSPGTSGREETQYF.

This sequence joins TRBV6-5 and TRBJ2-7; no definite D call. Germline V lookup: CDR1 MNHEY, CDR2 SVGAGI. V was shortened by 6 bases and J by 2 bases, with 17 bases between the two germline ends. The CDR3 is made up of 15 amino acids. CDR3 in amino acids: CASRYRPDPTYEQYF. The CDR3 DNA follows: TGTGCCAGCAGGTACCGGCCAGATCCTACCTACGAGCAGTACTTC.

The chain couples TRBV28 to TRBJ1-1; D remains ambiguous. CDR1 is MDHEN and CDR2 is SYDVKM in the germline V gene. Trimming stripped 5 bases from V and 4 bases from J, with 14 bases between. This CDR3 is 14 amino acids long. CDR3: CASSNGRRATEAFF. CDR3 nucleotide sequence: TGTGCCAGCAGTAACGGGCGAAGGGCCACTGAAGCTTTCTTT.

The rearrangement joins TRBV4-1 to TRBJ2-7, with TRBD1 matching over 9 bases. The J segment lost 1 base and the V segment lost 5 bases, leaving 6 bases of the junction unmatched. This CDR3 is 15 amino acids long. Germline CDR1 reads MGHRA; CDR2 reads YSYEKL. Written as DNA, the CDR3 is TGCGCCAGCAGCTTGCCGGGACAGGGATCCTACGAGCAGTACTTC. Translation gives CASSLPGQGSYEQYF.

The V call is TRBV7-3, the J call TRBJ2-1; D uncertain. V gave up 4 bases and J gave up 0 bases, with 13 bases separating them. CDR1 and CDR2 (germline): SGHTA, FQGTGA. This CDR3 has 16 amino acids. Written as DNA, the CDR3 is TGTGCCAGCAGCTCCCGGACGGTTAGCTCCTACAATGAGCAGTTCTTC. Its translation: CASSSRTVSSYNEQFF.

The chain has TRBV7-2 and TRBJ1-3; D call uncertain. Trimming stripped 1 base from V and 0 bases from J, with 10 bases between. CDR1 is SGHTA and CDR2 is FQGNSA in the germline V gene. The CDR3 sequence is 16 residues long. The CDR3 sequence: CASSLVRADSGNTIYF. The CDR3 DNA sequence: TGTGCCAGCAGCTTAGTTAGGGCCGACTCTGGAAACACCATATATTTT.

The chain employs TRBV2 and TRBJ2-7; D not certain. Trimming took off 6 bases at V and 4 bases at J, with 10 bases between the two ends. In germline, CDR1 is SNHLY, CDR2 FYNNEI. The length of the CDR3 is 12 residues. CDR3 DNA: TGTGCCAGCAGGAGGAGTGGGTACGAGCAGTACTTC. Translation gives CASRRSGYEQYF.

CDR3 DNA: TGTGCCATCGGAAGAAACACTGAAGCTTTCTTT. Translation: CAIGRNTEAFF. The chain uses TRBV28 and TRBJ1-1; D unclear. Germline CDR1 and CDR2: MDHEN and SYDVKM. Deletions cut 10 bases from V and 2 bases from J, with 8 bases between. This CDR3 spans 11 amino acids.

The V and J genes are TRBV5-3 and TRBJ2-7; D not resolved. TRBV5-3 is recorded as an ORF, its role being uncertain. Deletions cut 3 bases from V and 7 bases from J, with 17 bases between. The CDR3 spans 14 residues. CDR3 nucleotide sequence: TGTGCCAGAAGCTGGGATGAGGCGGCCGGTGAGCAGTACTTC. Its translation is CARSWDEAAGEQYF.

The V call is TRBV7-6, the J call TRBJ1-5, with a tentative D call TRBD1 (6 bases). Germline V gene sequence: CDR1 SGHVS, CDR2 FNYEAQ. V was pared by 6 bases and J by 8 bases, with 14 bases between. The CDR3 covers 13 residues. The CDR3 loop reads CASRQPGAKPQHF. The CDR3 DNA reads TGTGCCAGCAGACAGCCAGGGGCAAAGCCCCAGCATTTT.

This clone was counted a single time. This chain connects TRBV7-9 to TRBJ2-3; tentative D call: TRBD1 (5 bases). The germline V gene has CDR1 SEHNR and CDR2 FQNEAQ (reference sequence). The CDR3 extends over 11 amino acids. V was cut by 8 bases and J by 6 bases, with 9 bases left in between. CDR3: CASAAGDTQYF. The DNA for the CDR3 is TGTGCCAGCGCCGCAGGGGATACGCAGTATTTT. The whole variable domain, remainder taken from reference TRBV7-9 and TRBJ2-3, is DTGVSQNPRHKITKRGQNVTFRCDPISEHNRLYWYRQTLGQGPEFLTYFQNEAQLEKSRLLSDRFSAERPKGSFSTLEIQRTEQGDSAMYLCASAAGDTQYFGPGTRLTVL.

This sequence joins TRBV28 and TRBJ2-4; D is ambiguous. The CDR3 length is 15 residues. CDR1 is MDHEN and CDR2 is SYDVKM in the germline V gene. V was pared by 3 bases and J by 0 bases, with 9 bases between. The CDR3 coding sequence is TGTGCCAGCAGTTTCGCATCCTTAGCCAAAAACATTCAGTACTTC. Its protein is CASSFASLAKNIQYF.

This clone was picked up one time. Other DNA sequences within the sample encode an identical CDR3. The V and J genes are TRBV6-1 and TRBJ2-7, with 7 positions matching TRBD2. V dropped 3 bases and J dropped 2; count of bases not matched to a gene: 4. The CDR3 runs to 14 residues. Germline V gene sequence: CDR1 MNHNS, CDR2 SASEGT. The DNA for the CDR3 is TGTGCCAGCAGTGAGGGGGGGAGGACCTACGAGCAGTACTTC. Translation: CASSEGGRTYEQYF.

This rearrangement joins TRBV9 to TRBJ1-3; D may be TRBD1 (6 bases). V lost 3 bases to trimming and J lost 0 bases, with 16 bases between them. Germline CDR1 SGDLS, CDR2 YYNGEE. The CDR3 consists of 17 residues. CDR3 region: CASSARPQGYSGNTIYF. In DNA form, the CDR3 reads TGTGCCAGCAGCGCTCGGCCACAGGGTTACTCTGGAAACACCATATATTTT.

The V gene is TRBV27, the J gene TRBJ2-1, with 9 bases that match TRBD2. V shed 2 bases, J shed 4 bases, and the junction held 9 bases outside the gene matches. The CDR3 contains 17 residues. Germline values: CDR1 MNHEY, CDR2 SMNVEV (reference sequence). CDR3 nucleotides: TGTGCCAGCAGTTTAAATTGGGTGACTAGCGGTTACAATGAGCAGTTCTTC. Residues: CASSLNWVTSGYNEQFF.

The chain links TRBV5-1 to TRBJ1-2; 7 nucleotides align to TRBD1. The CDR3 length is 14 residues. Germline CDR1 SGHRS, CDR2 YFSETQ. The V gene end was trimmed by 0 bases and the J gene end by 7 bases; junction bases not matched to a gene: 6. CDR3: CASSLEEGAAGYTF. In nucleotides, the CDR3 is TGCGCCAGCAGCTTGGAAGAGGGGGCGGCTGGCTACACCTTC. Full variable domain (missing parts from reference TRBV5-1 and TRBJ1-2): KAGVTQTPRYLIKTRGQQVTLSCSPISGHRSVSWYQQTPGQGLQFLFEYFSETQRNKGNFPGRFSGRQFSNSRSEMNVSTLELGDSALYLCASSLEEGAAGYTFGSGTRLTVV.

The CDR3 DNA follows: TGTGCCAGCAGCCCCCCTGGGGGAGCCCCCTACGAGCAGTACTTC. The encoded protein is CASSPPGGAPYEQYF. The chain joins TRBV5-4 to TRBJ2-7; perhaps D is TRBD1 or TRBD2 (5 bases each). The V gene's germline CDR1 is SGHNT and CDR2 YYREEE (reference sequence). CDR3 length: 15 amino acids. Trimming cost V 4 bases and J 2 bases, with 16 bases left between them.

This chain connects TRBV27 to TRBJ2-3; 12 bases line up with TRBD2. The V gene end was trimmed by 6 bases and the J gene end by 7 bases; junction bases not matched to a gene: 14. The germline V gene has CDR1 MNHEY and CDR2 SMNVEV (reference sequence). This CDR3 has 17 amino acids. CDR3 DNA: TGTGCCAGCAGCTCTCCTAGCGGGAGGGGGTCTGGGTATACGCAGTATTTT. It yields the protein CASSSPSGRGSGYTQYF.

This clone was seen only once. The chain joins TRBV5-1 to TRBJ2-2, with 10 bases lining up with TRBD2. The CDR3 runs to 15 residues. V was clipped by 5 bases and J by 3 bases; unmatched bases: 4. Germline lookup yields CDR1 SGHRS and CDR2 YFSETQ. The CDR3 protein is CASRRTSGDTGELFF. CDR3 bases: TGCGCCAGCAGGCGGACTAGCGGCGACACCGGGGAGCTGTTTTTT. The whole variable domain, filled in from reference TRBV5-1 and TRBJ2-2, reads KAGVTQTPRYLIKTRGQQVTLSCSPISGHRSVSWYQQTPGQGLQFLFEYFSETQRNKGNFPGRFSGRQFSNSRSEMNVSTLELGDSALYLCASRRTSGDTGELFFGEGSRLTVL.

The J gene is TRBJ2-5, the V gene TRBV6-6; no definite D call. CDR3 length: 14 residues. V lost 4 bases and J lost 4, with 13 bases in between. Germline V gene lookup returns CDR1 MNHNY and CDR2 SVGAGI (reference sequence). The CDR3 nucleotides read TGTGCCAGCAGTTTGGGTTCAGTAGGAGAGACCCAGTACTTC. Translation: CASSLGSVGETQYF.

CDR3 protein: CASSLGGRANTGELFF. The CDR3 DNA sequence: TGCGCCAGCAGCTTGGGCGGCAGGGCGAACACCGGGGAGCTGTTTTTT. The chain recombines TRBV5-1 with TRBJ2-2; tentative D call: TRBD1 (5 bases). The ends were cut back, 0 bases at V and 0 bases at J, with 9 bases in the middle. The germline V gene encodes CDR1 SGHRS and CDR2 YFSETQ. The CDR3 covers 16 residues.

To note about this clone: Other nucleotide sequences in the sample specify the same CDR3. DNA of the CDR3: TGTGCCACCAGCAGGGGGCCTGAGACCCAGTACTTC. Residues: CATSRGPETQYF. The chain employs TRBV15 and TRBJ2-5, with D possibly being TRBD1 (5 bases). The CDR3 has 12 amino acids. Per the germline V gene, CDR1 is LNHNV and CDR2 is YYDKDF (reference sequence). V was pared by 3 bases and J by 5 bases, with 7 bases between.

This clone was observed a handful of times. In the same sample, other DNA sequences code for this CDR3. The J gene is TRBJ2-5, the V gene TRBV28; D might be TRBD1 (5 bases). There are 11 residues in the CDR3. Germline V gene data show CDR1 as MDHEN and CDR2 as SYDVKM. The V end was cut by 7 bases, the J end by 5 bases, with 8 bases between. Written as DNA, the CDR3 is TGTGCCAGCACCTCAGGGGAGACCCAGTACTTC. The encoded protein is CASTSGETQYF.

The CDR3 spells CASSLALTGGTEAFF. Here the CDR3 DNA reads TGTGCCAGCAGCTTAGCGCTGACAGGGGGCACTGAAGCTTTCTTT. The V call is TRBV7-2, the J call TRBJ1-1; 9 bases line up with TRBD1. The CDR3 is 15 residues long. Germline CDR1 SGHTA, CDR2 FQGNSA. The V segment lost 0 bases and the J segment 4 bases; nucleotides outside the gene matches: 3.

V is TRBV30 and J is TRBJ2-5; 8 bases line up with TRBD1. J lost 9 bases, V lost 2 bases, and 8 bases had no gene match. Per germline, CDR1 GTSNPN and CDR2 SVGIG (reference sequence). The CDR3 is made up of 13 amino acids. The CDR3 sequence is CAWSRDRPPAQYF. DNA of the CDR3: TGTGCCTGGAGTCGGGACAGGCCGCCCGCCCAGTACTTC.

The chain carries TRBV9 and TRBJ2-5; D unresolved. The V end lost 0 bases, the J end lost 4 bases, and 13 bases lay between the germline ends. This CDR3 is built from 15 residues. Germline V gene lookup returns CDR1 SGDLS and CDR2 YYNGEE. The DNA of the CDR3 is TGTGCCAGCAGCGTAGATTTGTTGGCCGGAGAGACCCAGTACTTC. Its protein product is CASSVDLLAGETQYF.

This chain links TRBV2 with TRBJ1-2; no clear D gene. Germline CDR1 SNHLY, CDR2 FYNNEI. V lost 8 bases and J 0 bases, leaving 10 bases between the germline ends. The CDR3 has 13 residues. CDR3 nucleotide sequence: TGTGCCAGCGCCCGGAGAGCTAACTATGGCTACACCTTC. It specifies CASARRANYGYTF.

The chain recombines TRBV5-4 with TRBJ2-6; D is perhaps TRBD2 (6 bases). The CDR3 spans 16 residues. V was cut by 4 bases and J by 4 bases, with 15 bases left in between. The germline V gene encodes CDR1 SGHNT and CDR2 YYREEE (reference sequence). This CDR3 is CASSPWGVWGANVLTF. CDR3 coding DNA: TGTGCCAGCAGCCCTTGGGGGGTGTGGGGGGCCAACGTCCTGACTTTC.

As DNA, the CDR3 is TGCGCCAGCAGCTTGGCGGTAGCGGGAGATTATGAGCAGTTCTTC. It is translated as CASSLAVAGDYEQFF. The chain combines TRBV5-1 with TRBJ2-1; TRBD2 matches 9 bases. The J segment lost 8 bases and the V segment lost 0 bases, leaving 6 bases of the junction unmatched. Germline V gene data show CDR1 as SGHRS and CDR2 as YFSETQ. The CDR3 runs to 15 residues.

The chain links TRBV15 to TRBJ2-7; 11 bases agree with TRBD2. The CDR3 has 19 amino acids. Germline CDR1 reads LNHNV; CDR2 reads YYDKDF (reference sequence). V lost 0 bases and J lost 5; bases outside the gene matches: 15. The DNA for the CDR3 is TGTGCCACCAGCAGAGATTCTGGGCTAGCGGGAGGAATTTTAGACGAGCAGTACTTC. It yields the protein CATSRDSGLAGGILDEQYF. The whole variable domain, filled in from reference TRBV15 and TRBJ2-7, reads DAMVIQNPRYQVTQFGKPVTLSCSQTLNHNVMYWYQQKSSQAPKLLFHYYDKDFNNEADTPDNFQSRRPNTSFCFLDIRSPGLGDTAMYLCATSRDSGLAGGILDEQYFGPGTRLTVT.